The clone carrying this TCR beta chain ranks as medium-sized in terms of frequency. Antigen specificity is unknown. The data stem from a study of T cell clusters in autoimmune cytopenias. General observations from the study: Functional roles of the in silico T cell clusters still await experimental validation. TRB repertoire shifts in secondary cytopenia and chronic lymphocytic leukemia mostly reflected lymphoma, not autoimmunity. Physiological T cell clusters of healthy donors were apparently absent in primary autoimmune cytopenia patients.

TRB was amplified from 250 ng of peripheral blood genomic DNA per sample. Germline V gives CDR1 LNHDA, CDR2 SQIVND (reference sequence). CDR3 length: 12 amino acids. Multiplex touch-down PCR amplified TRB using TRB-A and TRB-B pools in one tube. TCRdb reanalyzed the multiplex PCR reads, giving one entry per CDR3 protein sequence and no DNA. This table lists roughly 6,100 distinct CDR3 sequences. The sample was also reused in another study, on T cell repertoires in aging, cancer and after chemotherapy. That source adds: Compared with age-matched healthy donors, untreated hematological or solid cancer patients showed higher blood TCR clonality.

This chain uses TRBV19 with TRBJ2-1; TCRdb's D call, TRBD1, is unchecked because there is no DNA. This clonotype originated in a human donor in good health. Material: peripheral blood. The CDR3 sequence is CASSIGPGQQFF.